This TCR beta chain was found in a study of blood T cell repertoires in COVID-19. CDR1 MNHEY and CDR2 SVGAGI come from the germline V gene. This CDR3 region has 15 residues. J gave up 3 bases and V 6 bases, and 8 bases lay outside the gene matches. The table came from immunoSEQ multiplex PCR; TCRdb's copy has only in-frame clones and leaves some out. The table shows some 370,000 clones, with 75% to 90% occurring only once. Donors in Cohort 3 counted as recovered after two negative PCRs, clearance, or symptom resolution. Sequenced: PBMCs or T cells enriched from blood (not recorded which). The chain uses TRBV6-5 and TRBJ2-3; 8 positions match TRBD1. The clonotype was recovered from a woman between 45 and 60 years old who had recovered from COVID-19. CDR3 sequence reads: CASRPTGVVTDTQYF. CDR3 DNA sequence: TGTGCCAGCAGGCCGACAGGGGTTGTAACAGATACGCAGTATTTT.